The entry that follows covers one T cell receptor (beta chain) sequence. Antigen unknown. TCRdb reanalysed the reads using MiXCR and keeps one entry per CDR3 protein. Among about a million distinct CDR3 sequences, around 29% were seen once, and the ten largest hold 11% to 15%. Looked up from germline, CDR1 is MNHEY and CDR2 is SMNVEV (reference sequence). The CDR3 spans 14 residues. The junction had 3 bases not matched to a gene; V was cut back by 6 bases and J by 0 bases. The entry originates in a study of T cell repertoires in cytomegalovirus infection. About the study: Recently identified HLA-C-restricted CMV epitopes were among the peptides used. Signatures in public TCR beta sequences pointed to both CMV infection and matching HLA type.

Study findings and constraints: It was HLA-C-restricted CMV-specific TCR beta clonotypes that dominated the response ex vivo. There were carriers of CMV plus the relevant HLA, and cumulative public TCR beta family frequency identified them.

This TCR was sampled from a human donor in good health (CMV status not recorded). Some clones in this sample may be carry-over from other donors' samples. The chain links TRBV27 to TRBJ2-7; 9 bases map to TRBD1. The input for sequencing was cultured CD8+ T cells from PBMCs, taken from culture after CMV antigen stimulation. The CDR3 DNA sequence: TGTGCCAGCAGGATGACAGGGGGCTCCTACGAGCAGTACTTC. This codes for CASRMTGGSYEQYF.